The clone carrying this T cell receptor (beta chain) was seen many times. No antigen is known for it. Genomic DNA, the template, was used for profiling of the TCR beta VDJ and CDR3. TCRdb ran MiXCR on the reads and lists one entry per CDR3 protein. The sample includes around 120,000 distinct CDR3 sequences, nearly 40% of them seen just once. Patients included in sequencing had previously demonstrated CD8+CD57+ cell expansion by flow cytometry. The blood sampling took place in patients who had so far received no therapy. After removal of 6 bases from V and 4 bases from J, the junction contained 8 bases not matched to a gene. Germline CDR1 and CDR2: DFQATT and SNEGSKA (reference sequence). The length of the CDR3 is 13 residues. These data originate in a study of CD8+CD57+ T cells in acquired aplastic anemia. Whole-study context: Sorted CD4+ and CD8+ cells yielded DNA averaging around 3.2 ug.

Points from the study as a whole: Simpson's diversity of CD8+ cells was not significantly different in patients compared with controls.

The sequencing sample was made of sorted CD4+, CD8+, or CD8+CD57+ T cells (not recorded which) from PBMCs. The genes are TRBV20-1 and TRBJ1-2, with 7 positions matching TRBD1. This receptor was obtained from a human donor with aplastic anemia. The CDR3 region has the DNA TGCAGTGCCAACAACCCAGGGGGCTATGGCTACACCTTC. Its protein is CSANNPGGYGYTF.